This T cell receptor (beta chain) originates from a study of T cells in Graves' hyperthyroidism and ophthalmopathy. Ten or more counts support this clonotype. It was RNA transcripts that yielded the amplified TCR beta CDR3 regions. Initially, a first-round RT-PCR of the TCR CDR3 employed the HTBI primer set. One entry per CDR3 protein, called by TCRdb with MiXCR from the multiplex PCR reads. This table has 400,000 to 450,000 distinct CDR3 sequences, 14% to 15% appearing once. The CDR3 covers 13 residues. Trimming removed 6 bases from V and 6 bases from J; junction bases left unmatched: 7. Germline V lookup: CDR1 SEHNR, CDR2 FQNEAQ (reference sequence).

The clonotype was recovered from a man in his late teens or twenties with Graves' ophthalmopathy. The chain couples TRBV7-9 to TRBJ1-2; TRBD1 matches at 7 bases. The sample consisted of blood. CDR3 residues: CASSSTGVNGYTF. The CDR3 DNA sequence: TGTGCCAGCAGTTCTACAGGGGTGAATGGCTACACCTTC.